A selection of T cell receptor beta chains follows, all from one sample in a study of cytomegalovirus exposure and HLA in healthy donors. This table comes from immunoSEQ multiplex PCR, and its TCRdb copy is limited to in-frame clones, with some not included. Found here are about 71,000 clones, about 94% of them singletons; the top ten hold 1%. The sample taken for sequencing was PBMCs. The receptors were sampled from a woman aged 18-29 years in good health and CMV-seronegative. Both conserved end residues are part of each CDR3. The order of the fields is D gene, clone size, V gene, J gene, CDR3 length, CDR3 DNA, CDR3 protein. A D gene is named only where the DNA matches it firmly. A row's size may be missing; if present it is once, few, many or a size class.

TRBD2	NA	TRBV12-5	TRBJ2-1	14	TGTGCTAGTGGTTTGTACGCCAGCGGGAGCGAGCAGTTCTTC	CASGLYASGSEQFF
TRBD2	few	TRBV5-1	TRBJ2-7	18	TGCGCCAGCAGCGGCGGGATAGACTCTAGCGGGGTAACCTACGAGCAGTACTTC	CASSGGIDSSGVTYEQYF
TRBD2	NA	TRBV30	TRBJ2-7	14	TGTGCCTGGAGTGGTTCTGCGGGAGGCTACGAGCAGTACTTC	CAWSGSAGGYEQYF
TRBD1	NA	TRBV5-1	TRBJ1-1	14	TGCGCCAGCAGCTTAGGACAGGTGAACACTGAAGCTTTCTTT	CASSLGQVNTEAFF
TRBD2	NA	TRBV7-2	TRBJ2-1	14	TGTGCCAGCAGCTTAGAGGGAATAGCGGGGGCTGAGTTCTTC	CASSLEGIAGAEFF
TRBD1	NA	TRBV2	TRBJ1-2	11	TGTGCCAGCAGTTTCCGGGACAGGGACACCTTC	CASSFRDRDTF
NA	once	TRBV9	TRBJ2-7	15	TGTGCCAGCAGCGTAGGAGCGACAGACTTCTTCGAGCAGTACTTC	CASSVGATDFFEQYF
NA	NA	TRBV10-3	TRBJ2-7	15	TGTGCCATCAGTGAGTCCGGGGGGCGCTCCTACGAGCAGTACTTC	CAISESGGRSYEQYF
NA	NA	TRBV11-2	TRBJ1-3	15	TGTGCCAGCAGCTTAGGAGGGAACTCTGGAAACACCATATATTTT	CASSLGGNSGNTIYF
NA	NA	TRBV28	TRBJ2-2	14	TGTGCCAGCAGTAGACAGGAAAACACCGGGGAGCTGTTTTTT	CASSRQENTGELFF
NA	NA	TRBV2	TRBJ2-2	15	TGTGCCAGCAGTGAAGATGACAGCTCCCCCGGGGAGCTGTTTTTT	CASSEDDSSPGELFF
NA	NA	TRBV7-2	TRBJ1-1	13	TGTGCCAGCAGCCATGAGATGAACACTGAAGCTTTCTTT	CASSHEMNTEAFF
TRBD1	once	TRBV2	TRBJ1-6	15	TGTGCCAGCAGTGAATGGGACAGCAATAATTCACCCCTCCACTTT	CASSEWDSNNSPLHF
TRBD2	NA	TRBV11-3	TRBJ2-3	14	TGTGCCAGCAGCCTAGCGGGGGGGTTCGATACGCAGTATTTT	CASSLAGGFDTQYF
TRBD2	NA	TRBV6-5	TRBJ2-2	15	TGTGCCAGCAGTTCCGGACTAGCGGGTACCGGGGAGCTGTTTTTT	CASSSGLAGTGELFF
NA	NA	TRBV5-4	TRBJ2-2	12	TGTGCCAGCAGCTCAGGGACCGGGGAGCTGTTTTTT	CASSSGTGELFF
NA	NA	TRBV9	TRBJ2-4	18	TGTGCCAGCAGCGAGCCCCGCTACGGTGGGGGGGCCAAAAACATTCAGTACTTC	CASSEPRYGGGAKNIQYF
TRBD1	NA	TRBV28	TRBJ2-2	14	TGTGCCAGCAGGACAGGGGGGAACACCGGGGAGCTGTTTTTT	CASRTGGNTGELFF
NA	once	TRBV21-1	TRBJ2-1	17	TGTGCCAGCAGCAAAGCGCTGGGACAGGGAGTCCACAATGAGCAGTTCTTC	CASSKALGQGVHNEQFF
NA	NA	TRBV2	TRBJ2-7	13	TGTGCCAGCAGGGCACAGACCCCCTACGAGCAGTACTTC	CASRAQTPYEQYF
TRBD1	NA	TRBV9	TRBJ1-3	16	TGTGCCAGCAGCACAGGACAGGTCGTCGCTGGAAACACCATATATTTT	CASSTGQVVAGNTIYF
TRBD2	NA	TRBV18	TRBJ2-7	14	TGTGCCAGCTCCGGGGGGATACGGGACGGGGAGCAGTACTTC	CASSGGIRDGEQYF
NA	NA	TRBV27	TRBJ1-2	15	TGTGCCAGCAGTTTAAGGGAGGGGAACCTCTATGGCTACACCTTC	CASSLREGNLYGYTF
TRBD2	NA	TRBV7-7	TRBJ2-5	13	TGTGCCAGCAGCTCGGGGGGGCCTGAGACCCAGTACTTC	CASSSGGPETQYF
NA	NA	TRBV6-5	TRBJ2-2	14	TGTGCCAGCGGCCGACAGGTTAACACCGGGGAGCTGTTTTTT	CASGRQVNTGELFF
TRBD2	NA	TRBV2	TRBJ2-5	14	TGTGCCAGCAGCCCCAGCGGGGTCGGAAAGACCCAGTACTTC	CASSPSGVGKTQYF
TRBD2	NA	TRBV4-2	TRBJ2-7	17	TGTGCCAGCAGCCAAGTAGCTAGCGGGATCTCCGCCTACGAGCAGTACTTC	CASSQVASGISAYEQYF
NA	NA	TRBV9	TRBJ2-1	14	TGTGCCAGCAGCGCGACACAATGGCTTGATGAGCAGTTCTTC	CASSATQWLDEQFF
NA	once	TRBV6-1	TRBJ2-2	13	TGTGCCAGCAGTGCCCTTAACACCGGGGAGCTGTTTTTT	CASSALNTGELFF
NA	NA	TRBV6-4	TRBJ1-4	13	TGTGCCAGCAGCCGGGAGCCTTCGGGAAAACTGTTTTTT	CASSREPSGKLFF
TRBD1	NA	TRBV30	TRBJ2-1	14	TGTGCCTGGAGTTCGGGACAGGCATACAATGAGCAGTTCTTC	CAWSSGQAYNEQFF
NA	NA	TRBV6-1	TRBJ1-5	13	TGTGCCAGCAGTGAACAGGGAGGTCAGCCCCAGCATTTT	CASSEQGGQPQHF
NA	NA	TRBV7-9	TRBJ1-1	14	TGTGCCAGCAGCTTAACAGTCCTGAACACTGAAGCTTTCTTT	CASSLTVLNTEAFF
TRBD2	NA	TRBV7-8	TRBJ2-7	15	TGTGCCAGCAGCAGAAGACTAGCGGGAGTGTACGAGCAGTACTTC	CASSRRLAGVYEQYF
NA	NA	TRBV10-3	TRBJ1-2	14	TGTGCCATCAGTGAGTCGTCAGAAAACTATGGCTACACCTTC	CAISESSENYGYTF
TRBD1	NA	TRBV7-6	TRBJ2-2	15	TGTGCCAGCAGCTTGGACAGGGGAAGGACCGGGGAGCTGTTTTTT	CASSLDRGRTGELFF
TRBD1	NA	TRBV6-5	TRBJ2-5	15	TGTGCCAGCAGTTACCTCGGGGACAGGGAAGAGACCCAGTACTTC	CASSYLGDREETQYF
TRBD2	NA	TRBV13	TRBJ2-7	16	TGTGCCAGCAGCTCTACGATACAGACTAGCAGCAACGAGCAGTACTTC	CASSSTIQTSSNEQYF
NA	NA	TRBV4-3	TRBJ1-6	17	TGCGCCAGCAGCGCCCGGGACATTCGCTCCTATAATTCACCCCTCCACTTT	CASSARDIRSYNSPLHF
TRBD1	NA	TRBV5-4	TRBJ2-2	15	TGTGCCAGCAGCTCAACAGGGGGCGCAGGCGGGGAGCTGTTTTTT	CASSSTGGAGGELFF
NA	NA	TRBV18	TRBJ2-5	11	TGTGCCAGCTCACCAGAGGAGACCCAGTACTTC	CASSPEETQYF
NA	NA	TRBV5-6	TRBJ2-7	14	TGTGCCAGCAGTTCCGACTTAGATAAAAGGGAGCAGTACTTC	CASSSDLDKREQYF
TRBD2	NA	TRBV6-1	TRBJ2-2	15	TGTGCCAGCAGTGAACTAGCGGGGGCTACCGGGGAGCTGTTTTTT	CASSELAGATGELFF
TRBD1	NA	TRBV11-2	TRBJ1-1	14	TGTGCCAGCAGCTTTGGTACAGGGGAAACTGAAGCTTTCTTT	CASSFGTGETEAFF
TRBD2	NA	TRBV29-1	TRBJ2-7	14	TGCAGCGTGGGACTAGCGGCCAGCTCCTACGAGCAGTACTTC	CSVGLAASSYEQYF
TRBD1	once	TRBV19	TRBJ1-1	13	TGTGCCAGTAGTATGACAGGGGAGCCTGAAGCTTTCTTT	CASSMTGEPEAFF
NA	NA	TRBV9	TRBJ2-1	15	TGTGCCAGCAGCGTAGCTTTGAGACTTGACAATGAGCAGTTCTTC	CASSVALRLDNEQFF
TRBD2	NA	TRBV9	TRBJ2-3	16	TGTGCCAGCAGCGTAGTCGGAAGTGGGGAGGGGGATACGCAGTATTTT	CASSVVGSGEGDTQYF
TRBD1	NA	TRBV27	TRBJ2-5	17	TGTGCCAGCAGTCCCACGGTTGGACAGGGGGTTTTAGAGACCCAGTACTTC	CASSPTVGQGVLETQYF